What follows is one TCR beta chain and its context. Libraries were prepared by immunoSEQ multiplex PCR; TCRdb keeps only in-frame clonotypes and omits some of them. Counted here are about 220,000 clones, 65% to 90% occurring once; the ten biggest clones make up approximately 5%. Deletions cut 0 bases from V and 4 bases from J, with 15 bases between. Looked up from germline, CDR1 is GTSNPN and CDR2 is SVGIG (reference sequence). The CDR3 extends over 15 amino acids. These data belong to a study of blood T cell repertoires in COVID-19. Turning to the study itself: Both acute and convalescent COVID-19 samples were obtained from the United States, Italy and Spain.

Specimen: peripheral blood. The chain employs TRBV30 and TRBJ1-2; perhaps TRBD1 as D (5 bases). The sequence came from a human donor in a cohort sampled during active COVID-19. For the CDR3, the DNA is TGTGCCTGGAGTGTAGTTCACAGGAGCCTCTATGGCTACACCTTC. Translating gives CAWSVVHRSLYGYTF.